The 12 T cell receptor beta chains given below trace back to one sample, sequenced in a study of CD8+CD57+ T cells in acquired aplastic anemia. Profiling that covered TCR beta VDJ and CDR3 relied on genomic DNA as its template. Each CDR3 protein gets one entry after TCRdb re-called the reads with MiXCR. This table has 150,000 to 200,000 distinct CDR3 sequences, about 48% appearing once. Source material: sorted CD4+, CD8+, or CD8+CD57+ T cells (not recorded which) from PBMCs. These TCRs come from a human donor in good health.

This clonotype was detected only once. One base away lies a much larger clone, so this may be a sequencing read error. The chain joins TRBV5-1 to TRBJ1-2; TRBD1 agrees at 7 bases. The CDR3 extends over 13 amino acids. Germline CDR1 reads SGHRS; CDR2 reads YFSETQ. Here the CDR3 reads CASSEGQFYGHTF. CDR3 nucleotides: TGCGCCAGCAGCGAGGGACAGTTCTATGGCCACACCTTC.

Worth noting for this clonotype: A read error may be the cause here, since a much bigger clone is one base away. The CDR3 does not close with the conserved phenylalanine or tryptophan, likely indicating a read error. This sequence joins TRBV27 and TRBJ2-7; the match to TRBD1 covers 9 bases. The CDR3 sequence is 15 residues long. V lost 4 bases, J lost 3 bases, and 7 bases stayed unmatched. Germline loops: CDR1 MNHEY, CDR2 SMNVEV (reference sequence). The CDR3 DNA is TGTGCCAGCAGTTCCATTAGGACAGGGGACTACGAGCAGTACCTC. Its translation: CASSSIRTGDYEQYL.

There are many counts of this clonotype. The chain combines TRBV20-1 with TRBJ2-3, with 8 positions matching TRBD2. Germline CDR1 and CDR2: DFQATT and SNEGSKA (reference sequence). CDR3 length: 14 residues. J was trimmed by 8 bases and V by 6 bases; bases with no gene match: 13. Written as DNA, the CDR3 is TGCAGTGCCCGACGGGACGGGGGGGGGAGTACGCAGTATTTT. It translates to CSARRDGGGSTQYF.

CDR3 region: CASSVIQSYGYTF. The CDR3 bases are TGTGCCAGCAGTGTGATCCAGAGCTATGGCTACACCTTC. V is TRBV2 and J is TRBJ1-2; D is unresolved. The CDR3 loop spans 13 amino acids. V lost 4 bases and J 4 bases, leaving 10 bases between the germline ends. Germline lookup yields CDR1 SNHLY and CDR2 FYNNEI.

The table lists this clonotype with many counts. This chain uses TRBV2 with TRBJ2-4, with a weak D call TRBD1 (7 bases). This CDR3 is 15 amino acids long. V lost 6 bases and J 0 bases, leaving 12 bases between the germline ends. Germline CDR1 is SNHLY and CDR2 is FYNNEI. CDR3 nucleotide sequence: TGTGCCAGCAGCCGACAGGGAGGAGCCAAAAACATTCAGTACTTC. It yields the protein CASSRQGGAKNIQYF. The variable domain in full, completed from reference TRBV2 and TRBJ2-4, reads EPEVTQTPSHQVTQMGQEVILRCVPISNHLYFYWYRQILGQKVEFLVSFYNNEISEKSEIFDDQFSVERPDGSNFTLKIRSTKLEDSAMYFCASSRQGGAKNIQYFGAGTRLSVL.

This clonotype has a count of ten or more. The V call is TRBV7-2, the J call TRBJ2-3, with TRBD1 matching over 9 bases. CDR3 length: 15 amino acids. Germline V gives CDR1 SGHTA, CDR2 FQGNSA. J lost 3 bases, V lost 5 bases, and 6 bases had no gene match. CDR3 nucleotides: TGTGCCAGCAGCGTCAGGACAGGGGCGACAGATACGCAGTATTTT. Its translation is CASSVRTGATDTQYF.

Ten or more counts support this clonotype. The chain joins TRBV12-3 or TRBV12-4 to TRBJ1-5; D unresolved. V was pared by 5 bases and J by 2 bases, with 7 bases between. The CDR3 sequence is 13 residues long. CDR3 sequence (DNA): TGTGCCAGCAGTCGGGGAGGCAATCAGCCCCAGCATTTT. Protein product: CASSRGGNQPQHF.

Many counts were recorded for this clonotype. V gene TRBV6-5 combines with J gene TRBJ2-7; the match to TRBD1 covers 10 bases. Germline V gene data show CDR1 as MNHEY and CDR2 as SVGAGI. The V gene end was trimmed by 2 bases and the J gene end by 1 base; junction bases not matched to a gene: 2. The CDR3 length is 15 residues. The CDR3 here is CASSYRDRGSYEQYF. DNA for the CDR3: TGTGCCAGCAGTTACCGGGACAGGGGATCCTACGAGCAGTACTTC.

This clonotype was counted many times. The V and J genes are TRBV27 and TRBJ2-7; D is ambiguous. Trimming removed 6 bases from V and 5 bases from J, with 14 bases in between. Germline V CDR1 and CDR2: MNHEY, SMNVEV (reference sequence). The CDR3 spans 13 residues. The CDR3 sequence is CASRSNWGNEQYF. For the CDR3, the DNA is TGTGCCAGCAGGTCAAACTGGGGAAACGAGCAGTACTTC.

In its sample, this clonotype was seen many times. This chain uses TRBV7-2 with TRBJ2-3, with D possibly being TRBD1 (6 bases). This CDR3 is built from 15 residues. Trimming took 7 bases from V and 0 from J, leaving 14 bases between them. The V gene's germline CDR1 is SGHTA and CDR2 FQGNSA. The CDR3 DNA follows: TGTGCCAGCACCCGACAGGCGACTAGCACAGATACGCAGTATTTT. Translating gives CASTRQATSTDTQYF. The full variable domain, rest sourced from reference TRBV7-2 and TRBJ2-3, is GAGVSQSPSNKVTEKGKDVELRCDPISGHTALYWYRQSLGQGLEFLIYFQGNSAPDKSGLPSDRFSAERTGGSVSTLTIQRTQQEDSAVYLCASTRQATSTDTQYFGPGTRLTVL.

V and J are TRBV25-1 and TRBJ1-1, with 7 bases that match TRBD1. Trimming cost V 3 bases and J 5 bases; bases outside gene matches: 9. This CDR3 contains 15 residues. Germline CDR1 is MGHDK and CDR2 is SYGVNS. The CDR3 region is CASSDIFGGQTEAFF. CDR3 nucleotides: TGTGCCAGCAGTGATATTTTTGGGGGACAGACTGAAGCTTTCTTT. Complete variable domain (other parts from reference TRBV25-1 and TRBJ1-1): EADIYQTPRYLVIGTGKKITLECSQTMGHDKMYWYQQDPGMELHLIHYSYGVNSTEKGDLSSESTVSRIRTEHFPLTLESARPSHTSQYLCASSDIFGGQTEAFFGQGTRLTVV.

At least ten counts were recorded for this clonotype. This rearrangement joins TRBV5-1 to TRBJ2-7; a weak D match, TRBD2 (6 bases). Trimming removed 4 bases at V and 7 bases at J, with 21 bases between. The CDR3 runs to 15 residues. Germline V CDR1 and CDR2: SGHRS, YFSETQ. The CDR3 bases are TGCGCCAGCAGCCCAATCACGGGACTTGTGGTAGAGCAGTACTTC. Protein: CASSPITGLVVEQYF.